Included here is one T cell receptor beta chain sequence, with context. This entry comes from a study of response to subunit inactivated influenza vaccine. TCRdb redid the calling of the RT-PCR reads with MiXCR, one entry per CDR3 protein. Among roughly 650,000 distinct CDR3 sequences listed, approximately 14% were seen once. The V gene's germline CDR1 is ENHRY and CDR2 SYGVKD. The CDR3 loop spans 12 amino acids. The junction had 3 bases not matched to a gene; V was cut back by 10 bases and J by 0 bases. This specimen consisted of PBMCs from blood, obtained 14 to 15 days before vaccination. This clonotype was obtained from a man aged 50 to 59 who received an inactivated influenza vaccine. J is TRBJ2-7 and V is TRBV10-3; TRBD1 matches at 7 bases. The CDR3 DNA reads TGTGCCACACAGGGGACCTCCTACGAGCAGTACTTC. The encoded protein is CATQGTSYEQYF.